One and the same sample provided the 16 T cell receptor beta chains below, sequenced in a study of blood T cell repertoires in COVID-19. The data were produced by immunoSEQ multiplex PCR, yet TCRdb's version contains in-frame clones alone and is incomplete. Of about 280,000 clones in the sample, about four fifths were seen once. The material sequenced was PBMCs or T cells enriched from blood (not recorded which). Every receptor here comes from a middle-aged man who had been exposed to COVID-19.

J is TRBJ1-2 and V is TRBV7-9, with 9 bases lining up with TRBD1. V trimming: 1 base; J trimming: 9 bases; junction bases outside the gene matches: 12. Germline CDR1 reads SEHNR; CDR2 reads FQNEAQ (reference sequence). The CDR3 totals 16 residues. As DNA, the CDR3 is TGTGCCAGCAGCTTAGGGCAATCGGACAGGGGCGAACGCTACACCTTC. This sequence encodes CASSLGQSDRGERYTF.

This clone has just a few counts. J is TRBJ1-3 and V is TRBV14; possible D gene TRBD1, 6 bases. Germline lookup yields CDR1 SGHDN and CDR2 FVKESK. Trimming removed 2 bases at V and 4 bases at J, with 15 bases between. The CDR3 is 16 amino acids. In DNA, the CDR3 is TGTGCCAGCAGCCAATTAGGCCCGACAGGAGGAAACACCATATATTTT. It specifies CASSQLGPTGGNTIYF.

This rearrangement joins TRBV18 to TRBJ1-3, with TRBD1 as a possible D gene (5 bases). This CDR3 is 16 amino acids long. Trimming removed 3 bases at V and 5 bases at J, with 17 bases between. CDR1 is KGHSH, CDR2 LQKENI, per germline. The CDR3 sequence is CASSPMPRQSRNTIYF. CDR3 DNA sequence: TGTGCCAGCTCACCTATGCCCCGACAGTCTAGAAACACCATATATTTT. Drawing the rest from reference TRBV18 and TRBJ1-3, the complete variable domain is NAGVMQNPRHLVRRRGQEARLRCSPMKGHSHVYWYRQLPEEGLKFMVYLQKENIIDESGMPKERFSAEFPKEGPSILRIQQVVRGDSAAYFCASSPMPRQSRNTIYFGEGSWLTVV.

CDR3 region: CATSDPTGRTQYF. CDR3 nucleotides: TGTGCCACCAGTGATCCCACAGGGCGTACGCAGTATTTT. This chain uses TRBV24-1 with TRBJ2-3, with a weak D call TRBD1 (6 bases). Germline CDR1 and CDR2: KGHDR and SFDVKD. The CDR3 runs 13 residues. With 3 bases removed from V and 8 bases from J, the gap between germline ends came to 11 bases.

In DNA form, the CDR3 reads TGTGCCAGCAGCTCGCAGGGACAGGCTGGGGGAGAGACCCAGTACTTC. Translated: CASSSQGQAGGETQYF. This rearrangement joins TRBV7-3 to TRBJ2-5, with 8 bases that match TRBD1. This CDR3 spans 16 amino acids. Germline CDR1 SGHTA, CDR2 FQGTGA. With V trimmed by 4 bases and J by 4 bases, 11 bases remained unmatched.

This clone was detected a few times. This sequence joins TRBV11-2 and TRBJ1-5, with 9 bases lining up with TRBD1. The germline V gene encodes CDR1 SGHAT and CDR2 FQNNGV. CDR3 length equals 13 residues. V lost 5 bases and J lost 8; bases outside the gene matches: 4. This CDR3 is CASSRDRAEPQHF. The CDR3 DNA reads as TGTGCCAGCAGCCGGGACAGGGCGGAGCCCCAGCATTTT.

In this sample, this clone turned up a few times. The chain uses TRBV19 and TRBJ1-1, with D possibly TRBD1 on 6 matching bases. V was pared by 7 bases and J by 1 base, with 16 bases between. CDR1 is LNHDA and CDR2 is SQIVND in the germline V gene (reference sequence). The CDR3 is made up of 15 amino acids. The CDR3 spells CASIPWAGANTEAFF. CDR3 DNA: TGTGCCAGTATCCCTTGGGCAGGGGCGAACACTGAAGCTTTCTTT.

The rearrangement joins TRBV5-1 to TRBJ1-1, with D maybe TRBD1 (5 bases). V lost 2 bases and J lost 2, with 13 bases in between. Germline CDR1 and CDR2: SGHRS and YFSETQ. The CDR3 spans 15 residues. The CDR3 bases are TGCGCCAGCAGCTTTAAGGGTGGGACTAACACTGAAGCTTTCTTT. Translated: CASSFKGGTNTEAFF.

The chain is built from TRBV5-1 and TRBJ1-1, with a weak D call TRBD1 (5 bases). Germline lookup yields CDR1 SGHRS and CDR2 YFSETQ. The V gene lost 4 bases and the J gene lost 3 bases, with 10 bases spanning the gap. CDR3 length: 13 amino acids. The CDR3, as DNA: TGCGCCAGCAGCCGGGGGACTTACACTGAAGCTTTCTTT. This gives the protein CASSRGTYTEAFF.

In its sample, this clone was seen once. This chain joins TRBV7-9 and TRBJ1-2, with D possibly TRBD1 on 6 matching bases. Trimming removed 5 bases from V and 7 bases from J, with 14 bases in between. Germline lookup yields CDR1 SEHNR and CDR2 FQNEAQ (reference sequence). The CDR3 spans 13 residues. Written as DNA, the CDR3 is TGTGCCAGCAGCGTACAGGGTTGGGCTGGCTACACCTTC. Translating gives CASSVQGWAGYTF.

The V gene is TRBV29-1, the J gene TRBJ2-7; D is uncertain. The CDR3 totals 13 residues. V was trimmed by 7 bases and J by 2 bases, leaving 15 bases between them. Germline loops: CDR1 SQVTM, CDR2 ANQGSEA. The CDR3 is CSGSIPPTYEQYF. Here the CDR3 DNA reads TGCAGCGGAAGCATCCCCCCTACCTACGAGCAGTACTTC.

The chain is built from TRBV7-9 and TRBJ1-5, with 8 bases identical to TRBD1. The CDR3 contains 14 residues. Per germline, CDR1 SEHNR and CDR2 FQNEAQ (reference sequence). With 5 bases clipped from V and 5 bases from J, the junction kept 5 bases outside the gene matches. The CDR3 region is CASSPDRGDQPQHF. The CDR3 coding sequence is TGTGCCAGCAGCCCCGACAGGGGAGATCAGCCCCAGCATTTT.

The CDR3 reads CASSPIEGLTEAFF. Written as DNA, the CDR3 is TGTGCCAGCTCCCCGATTGAGGGTTTGACTGAAGCTTTCTTT. The V and J genes are TRBV18 and TRBJ1-1, with D hard to call. Germline V CDR1 and CDR2: KGHSH, LQKENI. The CDR3 extends over 14 amino acids. V gave up 6 bases and J gave up 5 bases, with 16 bases separating them. Full variable domain (missing parts from reference TRBV18 and TRBJ1-1): NAGVMQNPRHLVRRRGQEARLRCSPMKGHSHVYWYRQLPEEGLKFMVYLQKENIIDESGMPKERFSAEFPKEGPSILRIQQVVRGDSAAYFCASSPIEGLTEAFFGQGTRLTVV.

The V and J genes are TRBV9 and TRBJ2-2; 7 positions agree with TRBD1. Trimming at V came to 3 bases and at J to 4 bases, leaving 12 bases not matched to a gene. The CDR3 has 17 amino acids. From germline, CDR1 is SGDLS and CDR2 YYNGEE. CDR3 DNA sequence: TGTGCCAGCAGCGCCAAGACAGGGATTGGCACCACCGGGGAGCTGTTTTTT. Protein: CASSAKTGIGTTGELFF.

The sample holds one count of this clone. The chain carries TRBV5-1 and TRBJ2-3, with D possibly matching TRBD1 (5 bases). Trimming removed 0 bases from V and 4 bases from J, with 12 bases in between. CDR3 length: 15 amino acids. Germline CDR1 and CDR2: SGHRS and YFSETQ. The CDR3 spells CASSLASAGPDTQYF. The DNA of the CDR3 is TGCGCCAGCAGCTTGGCCTCGGCAGGGCCAGATACGCAGTATTTT.

Only one count was recorded for this clone. The V and J genes are TRBV9 and TRBJ2-2; 11 bases fit TRBD2. V lost 4 bases and J lost 6; bases outside the gene matches: 11. The CDR3 has 17 residues. Germline V gene lookup returns CDR1 SGDLS and CDR2 YYNGEE. The CDR3 coding sequence is TGTGCCAGCAGCCAAACTAGCGGGAGAGTAGGGGCCGGGGAGCTGTTTTTT. Its protein product is CASSQTSGRVGAGELFF.